This T cell receptor beta chain is drawn from a study of radiotherapy plus CTLA-4 blockade in lung cancer. Across the whole study: Disease control was seen in approximately 29% of patients, objective responses in roughly 17%.

The CDR3 has 14 residues. Germline loops: CDR1 MNHNY, CDR2 SVGAGI (reference sequence). Unmatched junction bases numbered 8, after V lost 6 bases and J lost 3 bases. Worth noting for this clone: The antigen is unknown.

Libraries were prepared by immunoSEQ multiplex PCR; TCRdb keeps only in-frame clonotypes and omits some of them. This repertoire shows roughly 45,000 clones, over 60% found once; its top ten account for roughly 25%. Study observations and caveats: TCR clones of tumor origin grew in blood after radiotherapy plus ipilimumab. Interferon-beta, together with early blood T cell clone dynamics, reportedly best predicted response.

Focal radiation with ipilimumab CTLA-4 blockade was given to patients with chemo-refractory metastatic non-small-cell lung cancer. The input for sequencing was peripheral blood, taken from a patient treated with radiotherapy plus ipilimumab. This sequence originates from a human donor with non-small cell lung cancer who had a partial response to radiotherapy plus ipilimumab. This chain joins TRBV6-6 and TRBJ2-7; 7 positions agree with TRBD1. CDR3 sequence: CASSLQGKDYEQYF. CDR3 nucleotide sequence: TGTGCCAGCAGCCTACAGGGGAAGGACTACGAGCAGTACTTC.